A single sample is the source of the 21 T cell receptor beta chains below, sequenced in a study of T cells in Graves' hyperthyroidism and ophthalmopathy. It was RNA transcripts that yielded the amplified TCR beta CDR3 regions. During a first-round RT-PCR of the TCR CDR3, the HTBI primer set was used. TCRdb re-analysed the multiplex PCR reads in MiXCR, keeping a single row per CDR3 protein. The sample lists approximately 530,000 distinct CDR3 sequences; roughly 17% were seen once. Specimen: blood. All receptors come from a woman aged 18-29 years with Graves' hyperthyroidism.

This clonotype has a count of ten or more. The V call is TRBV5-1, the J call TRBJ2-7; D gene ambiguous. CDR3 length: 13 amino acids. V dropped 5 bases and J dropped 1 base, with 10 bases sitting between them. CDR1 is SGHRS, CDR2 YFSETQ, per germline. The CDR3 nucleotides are TGCGCCAGCAGTCGCAGGACGTCCTACGAGCAGTACTTC. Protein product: CASSRRTSYEQYF.

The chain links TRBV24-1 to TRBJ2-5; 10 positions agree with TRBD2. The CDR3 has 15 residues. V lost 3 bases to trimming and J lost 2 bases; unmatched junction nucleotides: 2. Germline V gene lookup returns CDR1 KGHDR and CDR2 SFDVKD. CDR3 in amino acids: CATSDPSGGQETQYF. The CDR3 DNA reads TGTGCCACCAGTGATCCTAGCGGGGGTCAAGAGACCCAGTACTTC.

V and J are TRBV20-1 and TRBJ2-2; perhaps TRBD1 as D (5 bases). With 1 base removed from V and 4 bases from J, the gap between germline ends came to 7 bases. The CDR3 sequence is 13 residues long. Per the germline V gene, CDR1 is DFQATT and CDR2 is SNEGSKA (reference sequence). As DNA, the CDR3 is TGCAGTGCTAGAGGTGGGGCCACCGGGGAGCTGTTTTTT. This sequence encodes CSARGGATGELFF.

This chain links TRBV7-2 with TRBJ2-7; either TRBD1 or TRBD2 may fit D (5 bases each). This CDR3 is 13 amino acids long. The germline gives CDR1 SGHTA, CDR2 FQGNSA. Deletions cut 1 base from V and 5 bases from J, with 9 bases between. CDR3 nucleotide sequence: TGTGCCAGCAGCTTAGGGGGACGGGACGAGCAGTACTTC. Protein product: CASSLGGRDEQYF.

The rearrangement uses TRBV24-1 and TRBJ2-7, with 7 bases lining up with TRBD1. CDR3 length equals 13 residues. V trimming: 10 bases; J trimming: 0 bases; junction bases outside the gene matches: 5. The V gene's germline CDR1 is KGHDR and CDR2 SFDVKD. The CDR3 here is CATGTVNSYEQYF. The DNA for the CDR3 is TGTGCCACGGGGACAGTAAACTCCTACGAGCAGTACTTC.

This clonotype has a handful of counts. CDR3 protein: CASRPRDRVNEKLFF. CDR3 sequence (DNA): TGTGCCAGCAGGCCCCGGGACAGGGTAAATGAAAAACTGTTTTTT. This sequence joins TRBV13 and TRBJ1-4; 9 bases agree with TRBD1. The CDR3 runs 15 residues. Trimming at V came to 6 bases and at J to 5 bases, leaving 7 bases not matched to a gene. Germline assignment: CDR1 PRHDT and CDR2 FYEKMQ (reference sequence).

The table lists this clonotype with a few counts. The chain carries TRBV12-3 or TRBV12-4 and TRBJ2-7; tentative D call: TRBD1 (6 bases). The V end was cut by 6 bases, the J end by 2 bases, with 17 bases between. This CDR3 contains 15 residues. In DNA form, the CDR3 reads TGTGCCAGCAGCTCCCGGGGCAGGGGCCCCTACGAGCAGTACTTC. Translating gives CASSSRGRGPYEQYF.

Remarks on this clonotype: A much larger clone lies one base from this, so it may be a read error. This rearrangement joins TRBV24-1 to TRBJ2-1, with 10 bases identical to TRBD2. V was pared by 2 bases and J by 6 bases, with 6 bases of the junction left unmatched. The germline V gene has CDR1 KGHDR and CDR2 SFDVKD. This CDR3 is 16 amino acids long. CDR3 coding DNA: TGTGCCACCAGTGATTCGGAGCGGGGGGGCCGCAATGAGCAGTTCTTC. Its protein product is CATSDSERGGRNEQFF.

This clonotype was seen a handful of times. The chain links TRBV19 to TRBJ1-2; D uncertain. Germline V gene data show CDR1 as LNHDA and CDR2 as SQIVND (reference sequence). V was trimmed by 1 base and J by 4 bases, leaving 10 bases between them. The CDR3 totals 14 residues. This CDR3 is CASSIVAEIYGYTF. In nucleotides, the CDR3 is TGTGCCAGTAGTATAGTAGCGGAAATCTATGGCTACACCTTC. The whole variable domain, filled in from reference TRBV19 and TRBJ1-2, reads DGGITQSPKYLFRKEGQNVTLSCEQNLNHDAMYWYRQDPGQGLRLIYYSQIVNDFQKGDIAEGYSVSREKKESFPLTVTSAQKNPTAFYLCASSIVAEIYGYTFGSGTRLTVV.

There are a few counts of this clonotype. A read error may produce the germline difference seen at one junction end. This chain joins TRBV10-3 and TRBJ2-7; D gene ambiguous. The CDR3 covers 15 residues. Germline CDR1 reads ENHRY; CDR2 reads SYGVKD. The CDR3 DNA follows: TGTGCCATCGGTGAGTCAGGCGCGAGCTCCTACGAGCAGTACTTC. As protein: CAIGESGASSYEQYF.

This CDR3 is CASSQTGGTGFDSPLHF. The CDR3 nucleotides are TGCGCCAGCAGCCAAACAGGCGGGACAGGGTTTGACTCACCCCTCCACTTT. J is TRBJ1-6 and V is TRBV4-3, with 9 bases identical to TRBD1. The CDR3 contains 17 residues. Germline-derived CDR1 and CDR2 are LGHNA and YSLEER. With V trimmed by 2 bases and J by 10 bases, 12 bases remained unmatched.

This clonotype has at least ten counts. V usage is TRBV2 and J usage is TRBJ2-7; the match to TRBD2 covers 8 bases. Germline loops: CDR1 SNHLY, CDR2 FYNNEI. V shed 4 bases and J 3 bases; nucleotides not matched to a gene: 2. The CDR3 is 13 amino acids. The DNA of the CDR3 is TGTGCCAGCAGTGGTCTAGCGGGCTACGAGCAGTACTTC. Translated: CASSGLAGYEQYF.

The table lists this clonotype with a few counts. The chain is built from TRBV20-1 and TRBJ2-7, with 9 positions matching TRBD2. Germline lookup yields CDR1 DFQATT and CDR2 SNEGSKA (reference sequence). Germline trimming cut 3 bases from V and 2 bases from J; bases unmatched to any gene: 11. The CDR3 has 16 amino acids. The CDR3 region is CSARGTLAGRPYEQYF. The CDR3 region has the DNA TGCAGTGCTAGGGGAACACTAGCGGGCCGCCCCTACGAGCAGTACTTC.

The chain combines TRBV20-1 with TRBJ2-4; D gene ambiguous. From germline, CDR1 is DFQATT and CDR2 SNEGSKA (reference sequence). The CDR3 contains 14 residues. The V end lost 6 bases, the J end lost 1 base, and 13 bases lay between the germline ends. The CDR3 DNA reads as TGCAGTGCCCATCGGGCTCGGGCCAAAAACATTCAGTACTTC. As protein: CSAHRARAKNIQYF.

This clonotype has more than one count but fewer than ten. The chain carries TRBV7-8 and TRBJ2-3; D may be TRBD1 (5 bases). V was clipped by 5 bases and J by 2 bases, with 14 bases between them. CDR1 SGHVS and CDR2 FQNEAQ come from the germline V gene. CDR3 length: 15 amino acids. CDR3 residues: CASSPGWGLTDTQYF. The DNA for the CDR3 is TGTGCCAGCAGCCCGGGCTGGGGCCTCACAGATACGCAGTATTTT.

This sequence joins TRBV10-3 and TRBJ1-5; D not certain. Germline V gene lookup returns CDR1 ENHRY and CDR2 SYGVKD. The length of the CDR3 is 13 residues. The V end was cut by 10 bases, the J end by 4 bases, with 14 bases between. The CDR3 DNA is TGTGCCACCTCGAAGGTTGCGAATCAGCCCCAGCATTTT. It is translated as CATSKVANQPQHF.

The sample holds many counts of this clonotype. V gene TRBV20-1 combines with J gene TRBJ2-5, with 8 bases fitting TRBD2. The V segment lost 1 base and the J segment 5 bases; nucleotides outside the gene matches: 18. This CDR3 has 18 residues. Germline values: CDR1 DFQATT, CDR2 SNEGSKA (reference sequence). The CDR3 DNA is TGCAGTGCTAGAGTAACCCGCCCGGCTAGCGGGTTAGGGGAGACCCAGTACTTC. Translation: CSARVTRPASGLGETQYF.

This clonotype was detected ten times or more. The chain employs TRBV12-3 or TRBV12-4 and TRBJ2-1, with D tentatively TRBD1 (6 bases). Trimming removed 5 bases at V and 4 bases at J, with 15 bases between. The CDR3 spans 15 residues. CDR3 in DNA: TGTGCCAGCAGTCTGGGGGCTTGGGTTTACAATGAGCAGTTCTTC. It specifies CASSLGAWVYNEQFF.

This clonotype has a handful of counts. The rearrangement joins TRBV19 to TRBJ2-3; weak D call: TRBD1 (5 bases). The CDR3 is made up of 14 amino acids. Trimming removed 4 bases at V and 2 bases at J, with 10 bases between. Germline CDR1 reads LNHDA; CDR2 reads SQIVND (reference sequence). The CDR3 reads CASSTDTDTDTQYF. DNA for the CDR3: TGTGCCAGTAGTACGGACACGGACACAGATACGCAGTATTTT.

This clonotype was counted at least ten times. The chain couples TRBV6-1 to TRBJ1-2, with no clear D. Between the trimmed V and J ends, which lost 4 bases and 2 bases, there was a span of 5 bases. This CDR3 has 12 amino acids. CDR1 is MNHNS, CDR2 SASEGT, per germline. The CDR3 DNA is TGTGCCAGCAGTGCGGAGAACTATGGCTACACCTTC. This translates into CASSAENYGYTF.

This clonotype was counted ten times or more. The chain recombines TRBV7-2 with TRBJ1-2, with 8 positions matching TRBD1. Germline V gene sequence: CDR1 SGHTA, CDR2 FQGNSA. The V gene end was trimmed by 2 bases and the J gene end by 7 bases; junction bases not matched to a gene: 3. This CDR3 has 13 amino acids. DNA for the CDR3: TGTGCCAGCAGCTTACAGGGGGCGGCTGGCTACACCTTC. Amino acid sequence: CASSLQGAAGYTF.